This T cell receptor (beta chain) appears in the sequencing data of a study of T-cell memory formation after mild COVID-19. Trimming pared 0 bases from V and 0 bases from J, leaving 14 bases between. Germline V gives CDR1 SGHVS, CDR2 FQNEAQ. This CDR3 contains 17 residues. Constant-segment primers served in 5'RACE that generated TCR alpha and TCR beta cDNA libraries bearing sample barcodes and UMIs. TCRdb itself ran the 5' RACE reads through MiXCR, one entry per CDR3 protein. The data hold roughly 340,000 distinct CDR3 sequences, with 20% to 25% observed a single time. The sequencing sample was made of PBMCs or a T cell subset sorted from them (not recorded which). This TCR was recovered from a man between 18 and 29 years old who had mild COVID-19 (a few samples of this study predate the infection). Cell type and time point are not known. This rearrangement joins TRBV7-8 to TRBJ1-1, with D possibly TRBD1 on 5 matching bases. The CDR3 loop is CASSLAGALGLNTEAFF. The CDR3 bases are TGTGCCAGCAGCTTAGCAGGGGCGCTTGGGTTGAACACTGAAGCTTTCTTT.